The present T cell receptor beta chain was sequenced within a study of blood T cell repertoires in COVID-19. Study-wide background: Some COVID-19 samples were acute and others convalescent; all came from the United States, Italy and Spain. PBMCs, B-cell-depleted T cells, or T cells were the source of the cDNA or gDNA that made up the material.

Authors' methods: Amplification of reference gene primers was used by the study to estimate nucleated cell counts. TCRdb keeps only in-frame clones here, not all; method: immunoSEQ multiplex PCR. That table is the source of V, J and clone size, and D and trimming were worked out from the DNA. Here the sample spans approximately 240,000 clones, 65% to 85% being singletons. Germline V gives CDR1 MGHRA, CDR2 YSYEKL. The CDR3 covers 12 residues. With 3 bases removed from V and 4 bases from J, the gap between germline ends came to 6 bases. This rearrangement joins TRBV4-1 to TRBJ1-1, with D uncertain. Sequenced sample: peripheral blood. This TCR was recovered from a woman aged 40 to 50 with active or convalescent COVID-19. The CDR3 region is CASSHEFTEAFF. The CDR3, as DNA: TGCGCCAGCAGCCATGAGTTCACTGAAGCTTTCTTT.